This T cell receptor (beta chain) was documented in a study of blood T cell repertoires in COVID-19. Clones were sequenced by immunoSEQ multiplex PCR, and TCRdb holds only the in-frame ones, with some missing. Of 150,000 to 200,000 clones in the sample, more than 75% were seen once. The CDR3 is 14 amino acids. CDR1 and CDR2 from the germline V gene are SGHDT and YYEEEE. The germline V and J ends were trimmed by 3 bases and 2 bases, with 12 bases remaining between them. The chain is built from TRBV5-6 and TRBJ2-7; D might be TRBD2 (5 bases). Sequencing was done on a sample of peripheral blood. This TCR came from a woman aged 18 to 35 who had recovered from COVID-19. CDR3 sequence reads: CASSSISGAYEQYF. The CDR3 DNA reads as TGTGCCAGCAGCTCCATCTCCGGGGCCTACGAGCAGTACTTC.